The TCR beta chain described here comes from a study of PD-L1 blockade in urothelial cancer. Study overall: There were a median of around 140,000 T cells in blood samples.

Assay: immunoSEQ multiplex PCR; the TCRdb copy retains only in-frame clones and omits some. Of around 50,000 clones detected, around 85% appear once; the ten largest clones hold under 2.5%. Time point described: peripheral blood 6 weeks after treatment start. Pretreatment and on-treatment samples were taken, numbering 1 to 8 per patient. V dropped 0 bases and J dropped 2; count of bases not matched to a gene: 5. Germline CDR1 reads MGHRA; CDR2 reads YSYEKL. This CDR3 spans 17 amino acids. The sample was PBMCs, taken around atezolizumab (anti-PD-L1) treatment. The source of this sequence is a man in his fifties with urothelial cancer. The J gene is TRBJ2-3, the V gene TRBV4-1; 10 bases line up with TRBD2. The CDR3 DNA reads TGCGCCAGCAGCCAAGATGGTACTAGCGGGGTCACAGATACGCAGTATTTT. It codes for CASSQDGTSGVTDTQYF.